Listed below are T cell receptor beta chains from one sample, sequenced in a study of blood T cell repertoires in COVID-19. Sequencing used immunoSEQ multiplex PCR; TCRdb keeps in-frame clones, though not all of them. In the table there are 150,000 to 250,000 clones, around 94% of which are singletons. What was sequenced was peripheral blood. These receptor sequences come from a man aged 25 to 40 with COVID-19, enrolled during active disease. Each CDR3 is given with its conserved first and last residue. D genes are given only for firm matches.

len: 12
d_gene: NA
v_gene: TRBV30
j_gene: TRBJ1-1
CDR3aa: CAWTPGRVGAFF
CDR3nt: TGTGCCTGGACCCCGGGGAGGGTCGGAGCTTTCTTT

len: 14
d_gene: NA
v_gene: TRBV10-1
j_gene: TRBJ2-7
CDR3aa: CASSEGGTQGEQYF
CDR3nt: TGCGCCAGCAGTGAGGGGGGGACCCAAGGCGAGCAGTACTTC

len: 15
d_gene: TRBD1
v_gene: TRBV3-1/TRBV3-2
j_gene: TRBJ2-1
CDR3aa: CASSQAGGSYNEQFF
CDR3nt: TGTGCCAGCAGCCAAGCAGGGGGCTCCTACAATGAGCAGTTCTTC

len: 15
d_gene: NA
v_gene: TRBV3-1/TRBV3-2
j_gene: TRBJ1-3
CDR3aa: CASSLSAGSGNTIYF
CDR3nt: TGTGCCAGCAGTCTATCTGCAGGGTCTGGAAACACCATATATTTT

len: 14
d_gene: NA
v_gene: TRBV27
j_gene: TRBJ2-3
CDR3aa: CASSRLLNTDTQYF
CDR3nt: TGTGCCAGCAGTAGACTGTTGAATACAGATACGCAGTATTTT

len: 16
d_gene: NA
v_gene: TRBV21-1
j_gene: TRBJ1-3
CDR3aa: CASSGQGEIAGNTIYF
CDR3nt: TGTGCCAGCAGCGGACAGGGGGAGATTGCTGGAAACACCATATATTTT

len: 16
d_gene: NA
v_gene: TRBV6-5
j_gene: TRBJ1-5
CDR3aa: CASSSGTPTGNQPQHF
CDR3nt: TGTGCCAGCAGTTCTGGGACACCGACCGGGAATCAGCCCCAGCATTTT

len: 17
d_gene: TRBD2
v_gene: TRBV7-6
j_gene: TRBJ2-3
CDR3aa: CASSRNLLAGNAGAQYF
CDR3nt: TGTGCCAGCAGCCGGAATCTACTAGCGGGTAACGCAGGGGCGCAGTATTTT

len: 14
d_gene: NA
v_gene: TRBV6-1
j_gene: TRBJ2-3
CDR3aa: CASSERGITDTQYF
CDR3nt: TGTGCCAGCAGTGAAAGGGGGATCACAGATACGCAGTATTTT

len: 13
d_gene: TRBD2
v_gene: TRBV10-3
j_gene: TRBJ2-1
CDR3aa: CAISPTSGGTQFF
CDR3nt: TGTGCCATCAGCCCGACTAGCGGGGGGACGCAGTTCTTC